This TCR beta chain was recovered during a study of blood T cell repertoires in COVID-19 (dated by TCRdb to 2018 to 2020). General notes on the study: The collaborator samples originated in the United States, Italy and Spain and spanned the acute and convalescent phases of COVID-19. The prospective study material was composed of cDNA or gDNA derived from T cells, B-cell-depleted T cells, or PBMCs. The dataset comprised deeply sampled blood TCRbeta repertoires from subjects exposed to, actively infected with, or recovered from COVID-19. The repertoires were made available in a free public database intended to serve as a resource for research on the immune response to SARS-CoV-2. Samples came from the ongoing ImmuneRACE study (first 160 participants) plus 1,254 subjects from 6 global collaborators. Sample metadata almost always included a de-identified subject ID, COVID-19 status, age in years and sex. HLA class I and class II types, where available, came from metadata supplied by the sample provider rather than from assay-based typing. Overall study results and their limits: The quantity of clinical and demographic metadata differed by source and by participant and was supplied without curation.

TCRbeta CDR3 regions were amplified from genomic DNA by means of the immunoSEQ Assay, a bias-controlled multiplex PCR. Under the source paper's analysis protocol: Within the assay, amplification of reference gene primers was used to estimate how many nucleated cells each sample contained. To quantify the absolute abundance of each unique TCRbeta CDR3 rearrangement, sequence reads were collapsed and filtered. For each sample, productive Simpson clonality was calculated as the square root of Simpson's diversity index across productive rearrangements. Not all clones reach the TCRdb copy of this immuneACCESS table, which keeps in-frame sequences only. Checked studies attribute under half of the gap to unresolved V genes and leave the rest unexplained. V, J and clone size derive from that table, while D and trimming were established from the DNA sequence. Counted in this sample were approximately 200,000 clones; 75% to 90% of them appeared once. Approximately 2.1% of the sample rests with the top ten.

In the prospective study, participants were roughly 18 to 90 years old, resided in 24 geographic areas of the United States, and were enrolled through a virtual design. In the prospective study, cohorts were assigned on the basis of participant-reported clinical history obtained from a screening survey and a study questionnaire. In the prospective study, whole blood, serum and a nasopharyngeal or oropharyngeal swab were collected from each participant by mobile phlebotomists. Over an approximately 2-month period, participants in the prospective study had the option of providing additional blood draws and questionnaires. Blood samples from the prospective study were shipped frozen or at room temperature prior to DNA extraction. About this clone itself: The target of this receptor is not known. Base-call qualities are not available, and no considerably larger clone is one nucleotide away.

As encoded in the germline V gene (reference sequence), CDR1 is SEHNR while CDR2 is FQNEAQ. Its CDR3 holds 16 amino acids, cysteine through phenylalanine. The read is trimmed to its CDR3 DNA, 48 bases read in frame from base 1. V is pared back by 7 bases and J by 4 bases, with 17 bases lying between the germline termini. The clonotype originates from a woman aged 40 to 50 with acute COVID-19. Recombination joined TRBV7-9 with TRBJ2-6, and perhaps TRBD1 as D gene, on 6 matching bases. Sequences were obtained from PBMCs or T cells enriched from blood (not recorded which). The sequence in DNA is TGTGCCAGCAACTCTCAAACAGGGACAGGGGCCAACGTCCTGACTTTC. Its translation is CASNSQTGTGANVLTF.